Sequencing of this TCR beta chain was carried out in a study of immune cell composition in non-small cell lung cancer listed by TCRdb under 2017. With respect to the entire study: Histologic subtype, mostly lung adenocarcinoma or squamous cell carcinoma, was determined with H&E together with p63, CK5, Napsin A and TTF-1 immunohistochemistry. Adaptive Biotechnologies TCR-beta sequencing was carried out on about 31 paired NSCLC tumour and non-adjacent lung specimens, as well as on 25 to 30 tumour-only specimens. In supplementary cohort #1, which comprised 9 to 10 lung adenocarcinoma cases, paired tumour/lung TCR-beta sequencing was performed and TIL populations were generated so that tumour reactivity could be assessed. A few tumour specimens that had TCR-beta data belonged to rare histological subtypes and were left out of the subtype comparisons.

Concerning this clone: Its antigen is still unknown. The record has no base qualities; no much larger clone is one base away.

Genomic DNA was extracted with the QIAamp DNA kit from frozen aliquots of unsorted single-cell suspensions. The tumour samples consisted of surgically resected non-small cell lung cancer tissue. Tissues were received within 2 hours of resection and processed immediately into single-cell suspensions. Tissue was broken up mechanically, digested enzymatically with DNase I, collagenase I and hyaluronidase for 30 minutes at 37 degrees C, and then filtered and RBC-lysed. The investigation overall reported the following: Significantly higher Top 10 clone scores and productive clonality were observed in lung squamous cell carcinoma than in lung adenocarcinoma tumours. Nearly half of NSCLC cases had tumour-associated clones >0.5%, with about four fifths of squamous carcinomas showing such clones compared with 33% of adenocarcinomas. The reactivity cohort was only approximately 11 cases, and tumour-reactive clones were not shown to share sequences with the dominant in vivo tumour-associated clones. In about 11 adenocarcinoma cases, maximal tumour-associated clone frequency correlated strongly with TIL tumour reactivity, whereas overall clonality did not. No significant correlation was found between smoking pack-years and tumour TCR-beta clonality.

A two-step multiplex PCR was used to amplify TCR-beta CDR3 regions from genomic DNA, and Illumina-compatible adaptors were added in the second step. TCR-beta immunosequencing was carried out on an Illumina platform through the commercial immunoSEQ service. The paper's data handling went like this. Repertoires were described by productive clonality and by Top 10 Clones, which is the percentage of T-cell templates coming from the ten most frequent sequences. Productive clonality had a range of 0 to 1, where 1 means a monoclonal population. Tumour-associated clones were defined as sequences comprising at least 0.1% of tumour T-cell templates but absent from matched non-adjacent lung, identified via log10 scatter plots. Analyses were done in GraphPad Prism7 and R, with Student's t-tests for two-group comparisons, ANOVA for stages, and linear regression for relationships. Sourced from immuneACCESS, this table was stored by TCRdb with only in-frame sequences that have V and J called. A share of the clones is absent; for the studies checked, an unresolved V gene accounts for under half, and the remainder has no known explanation. From that table come the V and J calls and clone size; the DNA was used to work out D and trimming. This sample holds over 2,500 clones; 78% were observed only once. Around 7% of the sample is held by the ten biggest clonotypes.

This sequence was found in a human donor with non-small cell lung cancer. Sequencing used lung tumor tissue.

The nucleotide sequence reads as follows: TGTGCCAGCAGCTTAGGGGACTACCAGTACTTC. This translates into CASSLGDYQYF. This receptor chain uses TRBV7-6 and TRBJ2-5, with 7 bases aligning to TRBD2. For CDR1 and CDR2, the germline V gene lists SGHVS and FNYEAQ. Germline trimming amounts to 1 base on V and 10 bases on J, with 0 as the count of junction bases outside the gene matches. The CDR3 has 11 amino acids, counting the end cysteine and phenylalanine. Left in the record is the CDR3 DNA by itself, 33 bases read in frame from the first base.